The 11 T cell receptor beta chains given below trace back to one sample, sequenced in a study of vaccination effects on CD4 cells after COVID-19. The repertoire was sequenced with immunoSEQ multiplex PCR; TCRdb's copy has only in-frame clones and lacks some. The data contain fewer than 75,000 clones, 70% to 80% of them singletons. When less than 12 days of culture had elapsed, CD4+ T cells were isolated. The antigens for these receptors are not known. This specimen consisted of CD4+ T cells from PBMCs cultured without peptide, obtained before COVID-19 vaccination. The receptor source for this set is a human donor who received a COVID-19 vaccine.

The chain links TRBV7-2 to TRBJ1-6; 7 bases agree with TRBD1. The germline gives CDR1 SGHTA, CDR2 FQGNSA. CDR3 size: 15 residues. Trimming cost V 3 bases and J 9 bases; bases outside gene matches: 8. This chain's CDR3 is CASSFQGGIGSPLHF. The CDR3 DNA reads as TGTGCCAGCAGCTTCCAGGGGGGGATAGGTTCACCCCTCCACTTT.

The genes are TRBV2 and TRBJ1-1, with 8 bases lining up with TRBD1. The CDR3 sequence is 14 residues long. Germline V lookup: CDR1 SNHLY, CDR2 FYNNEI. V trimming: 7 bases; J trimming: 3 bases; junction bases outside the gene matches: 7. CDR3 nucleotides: TGTGCCAGCAAGAGGACAGGGCTAGACACTGAAGCTTTCTTT. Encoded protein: CASKRTGLDTEAFF.

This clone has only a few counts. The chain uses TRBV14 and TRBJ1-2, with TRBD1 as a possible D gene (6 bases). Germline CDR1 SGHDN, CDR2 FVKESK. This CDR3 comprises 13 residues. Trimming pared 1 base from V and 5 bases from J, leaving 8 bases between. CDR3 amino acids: CASSQGQGYGYTF. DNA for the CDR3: TGTGCCAGCAGCCAAGGTCAGGGGTATGGCTACACCTTC.

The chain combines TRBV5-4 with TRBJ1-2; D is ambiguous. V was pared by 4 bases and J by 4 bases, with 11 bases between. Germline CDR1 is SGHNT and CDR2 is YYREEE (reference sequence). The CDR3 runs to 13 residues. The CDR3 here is CASSGKPLYGYTF. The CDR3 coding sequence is TGTGCCAGCAGCGGGAAACCACTCTATGGCTACACCTTC. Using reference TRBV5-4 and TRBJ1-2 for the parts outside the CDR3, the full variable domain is ETGVTQSPTHLIKTRGQQVTLRCSSQSGHNTVSWYQQALGQGPQFIFQYYREEENGRGNFPPRFSGLQFPNYSSELNVNALELDDSALYLCASSGKPLYGYTFGSGTRLTVV.

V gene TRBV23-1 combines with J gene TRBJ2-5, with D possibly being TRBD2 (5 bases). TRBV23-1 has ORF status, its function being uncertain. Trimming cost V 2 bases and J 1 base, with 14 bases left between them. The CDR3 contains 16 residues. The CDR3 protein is CASSQIPSGVQETQYF. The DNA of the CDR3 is TGCGCCAGCAGTCAAATCCCCTCCGGGGTCCAAGAGACCCAGTACTTC.

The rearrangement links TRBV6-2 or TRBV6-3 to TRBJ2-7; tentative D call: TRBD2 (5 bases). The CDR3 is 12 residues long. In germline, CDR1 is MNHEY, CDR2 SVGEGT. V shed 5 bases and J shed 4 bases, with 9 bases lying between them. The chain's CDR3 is CASSPDLYEQYV. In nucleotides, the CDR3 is TGTGCCAGCAGTCCGGACTTGTACGAGCAGTACGTC.

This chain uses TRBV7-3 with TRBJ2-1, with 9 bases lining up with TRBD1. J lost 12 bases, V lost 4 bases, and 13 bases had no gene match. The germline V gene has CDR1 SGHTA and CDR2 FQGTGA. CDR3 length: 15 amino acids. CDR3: CASSSAGTGRWGQFF. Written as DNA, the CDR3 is TGTGCCAGCAGCTCGGCCGGGACAGGGCGCTGGGGGCAGTTCTTC. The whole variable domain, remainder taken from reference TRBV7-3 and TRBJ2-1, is GAGVSQTPSNKVTEKGKYVELRCDPISGHTALYWYRQSLGQGPEFLIYFQGTGAADDSGLPNDRFFAVRPEGSVSTLKIQRTERGDSAVYLCASSSAGTGRWGQFFGPGTRLTVL.

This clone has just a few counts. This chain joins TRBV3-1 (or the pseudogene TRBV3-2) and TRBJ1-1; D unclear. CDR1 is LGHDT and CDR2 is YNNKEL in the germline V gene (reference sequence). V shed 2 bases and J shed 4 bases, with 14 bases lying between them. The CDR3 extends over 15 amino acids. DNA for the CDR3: TGTGCCAGCAGCCAATTAGGAGGGATAGGCACTGAAGCTTTCTTT. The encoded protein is CASSQLGGIGTEAFF.

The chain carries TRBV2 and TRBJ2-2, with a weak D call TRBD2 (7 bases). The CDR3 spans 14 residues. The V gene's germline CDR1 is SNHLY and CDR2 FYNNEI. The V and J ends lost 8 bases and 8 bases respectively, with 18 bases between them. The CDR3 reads CASGSGRGTGELFF. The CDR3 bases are TGTGCCAGCGGCAGTGGGAGGGGGACGGGGGAGCTGTTTTTT.

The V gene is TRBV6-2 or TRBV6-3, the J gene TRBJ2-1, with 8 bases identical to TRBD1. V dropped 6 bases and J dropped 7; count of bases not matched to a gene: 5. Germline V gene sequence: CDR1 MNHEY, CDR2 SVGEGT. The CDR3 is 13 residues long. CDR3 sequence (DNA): TGTGCCAGCAGCTCCCGGACAGGGAATGAGCAGTTCTTC. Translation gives CASSSRTGNEQFF.

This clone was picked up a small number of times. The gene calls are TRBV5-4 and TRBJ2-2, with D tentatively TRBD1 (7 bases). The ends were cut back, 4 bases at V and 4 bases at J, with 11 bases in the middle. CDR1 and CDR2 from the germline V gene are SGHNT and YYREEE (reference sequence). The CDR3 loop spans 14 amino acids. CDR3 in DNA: TGTGCCAGCAGCGGGGGGACAGCCACCGGGGAGCTGTTTTTT. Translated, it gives CASSGGTATGELFF.